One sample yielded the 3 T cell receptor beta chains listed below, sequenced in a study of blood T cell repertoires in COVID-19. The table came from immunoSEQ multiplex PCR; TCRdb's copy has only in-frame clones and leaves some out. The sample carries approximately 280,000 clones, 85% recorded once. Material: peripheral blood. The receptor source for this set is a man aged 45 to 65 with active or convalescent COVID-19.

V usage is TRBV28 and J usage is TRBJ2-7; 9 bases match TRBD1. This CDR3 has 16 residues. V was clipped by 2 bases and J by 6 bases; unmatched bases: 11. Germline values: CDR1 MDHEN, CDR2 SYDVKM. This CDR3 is CASSLMAPGTGREQYF. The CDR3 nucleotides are TGTGCCAGCAGTTTAATGGCCCCCGGGACAGGGCGCGAGCAGTACTTC.

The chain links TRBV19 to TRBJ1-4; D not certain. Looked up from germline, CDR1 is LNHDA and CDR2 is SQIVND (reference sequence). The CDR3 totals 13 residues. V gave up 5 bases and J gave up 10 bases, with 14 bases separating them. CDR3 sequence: CASSSNEKLKLFF. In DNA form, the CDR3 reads TGTGCCAGTAGTTCGAACGAGAAGCTAAAACTGTTTTTT.

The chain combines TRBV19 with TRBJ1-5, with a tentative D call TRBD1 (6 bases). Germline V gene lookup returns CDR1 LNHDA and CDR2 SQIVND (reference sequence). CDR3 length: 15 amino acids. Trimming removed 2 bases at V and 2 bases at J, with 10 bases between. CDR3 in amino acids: CASSISPGGNQPQHF. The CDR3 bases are TGTGCCAGTAGTATATCCCCAGGGGGCAATCAGCCCCAGCATTTT.